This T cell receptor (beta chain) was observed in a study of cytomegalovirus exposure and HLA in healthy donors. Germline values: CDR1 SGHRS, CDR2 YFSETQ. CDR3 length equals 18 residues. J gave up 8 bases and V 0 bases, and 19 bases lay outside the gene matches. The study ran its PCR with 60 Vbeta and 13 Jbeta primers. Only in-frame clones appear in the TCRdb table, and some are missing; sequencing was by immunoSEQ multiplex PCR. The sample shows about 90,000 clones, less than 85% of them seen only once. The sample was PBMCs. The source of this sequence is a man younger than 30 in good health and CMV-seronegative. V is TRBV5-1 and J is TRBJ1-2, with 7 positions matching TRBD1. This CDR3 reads CASSLGGTALDEPRGYTF. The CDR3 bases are TGCGCCAGCAGCTTGGGCGGGACAGCTCTCGATGAGCCTAGGGGCTACACCTTC. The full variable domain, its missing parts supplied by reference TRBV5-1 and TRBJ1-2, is KAGVTQTPRYLIKTRGQQVTLSCSPISGHRSVSWYQQTPGQGLQFLFEYFSETQRNKGNFPGRFSGRQFSNSRSEMNVSTLELGDSALYLCASSLGGTALDEPRGYTFGSGTRLTVV.